Listed here is a single T cell receptor (beta chain). This sample stems from a study of T cells in localized non-small cell lung cancer. Trimming took 7 bases from V and 1 from J; bases not matched to a gene: 8. Germline loops: CDR1 SGDLS, CDR2 YYNGEE. There are 15 residues in the CDR3. The repertoire was sequenced with immunoSEQ multiplex PCR; TCRdb's copy has only in-frame clones and lacks some. The sample holds some 9,600 clones, about 90% seen once. This sample comprised peripheral blood, obtained before any cancer treatment. This sequence was found in a male donor at least 60 years old with stage III squamous cell lung carcinoma. The gene calls are TRBV9 and TRBJ2-3; TRBD1 aligns across 8 bases. The CDR3 region is CASSEGGQGTDTQYF. In nucleotides, the CDR3 is TGTGCCAGCTCGGAGGGGGGACAGGGCACAGATACGCAGTATTTT.